The TCR beta chain described here comes from a study of memory CD4+ T cells and cytomegalovirus serostatus. Overall study results and limits: Each of approximately 70 CMV-associated TCRbeta sequences occurred in one to five individuals.

TCRdb's copy holds only in-frame clones and misses some; the assay was immunoSEQ multiplex PCR. The table records almost 45,000 clones, 79% of them present only once. Points on this clone: As yet, its antigen is unknown.

The CDR3 runs to 17 residues. Germline assignment: CDR1 SGHDT and CDR2 YYEEEE. V lost 3 bases, J lost 2 bases, and 15 bases lay in between. Single viable CD3+CD4+CD8-CD45RO+ cells were sorted as the memory CD4+ T cells. Total CD4+ T cells were enriched by CD4 positive selection. The rearrangement uses TRBV5-6 and TRBJ1-6; D possibly corresponds to TRBD1 (5 bases). Sequenced: memory CD4+ T cells from blood. This receptor was identified in an adult in good health and CMV-seronegative. The chain's CDR3 is CASSSTDFPPYNSPLHF. In DNA form, the CDR3 reads TGTGCCAGCAGCTCGACAGATTTTCCCCCCTATAATTCACCCCTCCACTTT.